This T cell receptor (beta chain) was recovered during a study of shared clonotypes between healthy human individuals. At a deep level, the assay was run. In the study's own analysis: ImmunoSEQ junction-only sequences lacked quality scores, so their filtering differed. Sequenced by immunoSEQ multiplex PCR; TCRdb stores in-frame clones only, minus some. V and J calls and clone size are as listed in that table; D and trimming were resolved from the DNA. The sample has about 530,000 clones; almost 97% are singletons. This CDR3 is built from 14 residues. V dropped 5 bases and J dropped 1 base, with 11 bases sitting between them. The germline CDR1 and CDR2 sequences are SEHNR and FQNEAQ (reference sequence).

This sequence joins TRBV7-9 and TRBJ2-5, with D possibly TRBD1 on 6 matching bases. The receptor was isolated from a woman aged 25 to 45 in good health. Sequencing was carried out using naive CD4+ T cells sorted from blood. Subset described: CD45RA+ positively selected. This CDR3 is CASSPTGFQETQYF. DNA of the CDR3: TGTGCCAGCAGCCCGACAGGATTCCAAGAGACCCAGTACTTC.